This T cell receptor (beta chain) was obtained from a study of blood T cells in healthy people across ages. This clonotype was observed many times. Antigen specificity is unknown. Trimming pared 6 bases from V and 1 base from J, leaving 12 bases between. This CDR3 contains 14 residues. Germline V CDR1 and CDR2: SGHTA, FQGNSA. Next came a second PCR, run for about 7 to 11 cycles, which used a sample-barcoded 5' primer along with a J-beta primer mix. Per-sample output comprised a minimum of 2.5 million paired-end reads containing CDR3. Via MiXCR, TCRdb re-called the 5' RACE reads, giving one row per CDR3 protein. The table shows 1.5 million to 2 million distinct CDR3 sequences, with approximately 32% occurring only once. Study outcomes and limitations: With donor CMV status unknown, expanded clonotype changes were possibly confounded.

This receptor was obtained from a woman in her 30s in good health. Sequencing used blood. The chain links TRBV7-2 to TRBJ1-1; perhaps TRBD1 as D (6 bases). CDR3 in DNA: TGTGCCAGCAGTTTATTGGGGGCGAACACTGAAGCTTTCTTT. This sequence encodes CASSLLGANTEAFF.